This TCR beta chain was recorded in a study of blood T cell repertoires in COVID-19. Ten or more counts support this clone. Clones were sequenced by immunoSEQ multiplex PCR, and TCRdb holds only the in-frame ones, with some missing. The sample holds 350,000 to 450,000 clones; 75% to 90% are singletons and the top ten take more than 0.95%. Sequencing input: PBMCs or T cells enriched from blood (not recorded which). This receptor was identified in a man under 40 who had recovered from COVID-19.

This CDR3 is CAWGREGNYGYTF. In nucleotides, the CDR3 is TGTGCCTGGGGACGGGAGGGGAACTATGGCTACACCTTC. The rearrangement joins TRBV30 to TRBJ1-2; TRBD1 is a possible D gene (5 bases). Trimming pared 5 bases from V and 2 bases from J, leaving 12 bases between. The CDR3 is 13 amino acids. Germline CDR1 reads GTSNPN; CDR2 reads SVGIG (reference sequence).